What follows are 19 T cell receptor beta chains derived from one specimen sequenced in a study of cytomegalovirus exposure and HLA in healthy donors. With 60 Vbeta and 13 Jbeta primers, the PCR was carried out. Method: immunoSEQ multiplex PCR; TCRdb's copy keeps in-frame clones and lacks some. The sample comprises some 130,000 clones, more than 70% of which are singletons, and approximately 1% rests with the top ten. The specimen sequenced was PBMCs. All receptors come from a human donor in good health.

The DNA for the CDR3 is TGTGCCAGGCGCCGGGGGGGAACCTACGAGCAGTACTTC. Translation: CARRRGGTYEQYF. The genes are TRBV21-1 and TRBJ2-7; the tabulated D call, TRBD2, remains unverified against the DNA. TRBV21-1 is marked as a pseudogene. The CDR3 has 13 amino acids.

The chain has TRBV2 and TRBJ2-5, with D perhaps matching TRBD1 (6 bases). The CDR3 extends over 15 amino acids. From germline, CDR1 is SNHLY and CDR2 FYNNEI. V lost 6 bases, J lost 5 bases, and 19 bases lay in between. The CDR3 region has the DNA TGTGCCAGCAGCAGAACAGGGAAGGAGTCGGAGACCCAGTACTTC. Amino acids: CASSRTGKESETQYF.

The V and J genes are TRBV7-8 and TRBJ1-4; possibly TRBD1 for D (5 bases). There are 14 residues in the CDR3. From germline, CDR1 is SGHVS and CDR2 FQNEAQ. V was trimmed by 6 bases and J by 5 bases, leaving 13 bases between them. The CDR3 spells CASRERGGNEKLFF. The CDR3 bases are TGTGCCAGCAGGGAGCGGGGGGGAAATGAAAAACTGTTTTTT.

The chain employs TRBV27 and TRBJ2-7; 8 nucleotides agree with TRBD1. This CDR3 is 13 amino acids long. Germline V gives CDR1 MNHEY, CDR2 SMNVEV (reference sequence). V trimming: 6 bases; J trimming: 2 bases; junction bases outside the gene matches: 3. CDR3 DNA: TGTGCCAGCAGACAGGGGGTAGCCTACGAGCAGTACTTC. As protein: CASRQGVAYEQYF.

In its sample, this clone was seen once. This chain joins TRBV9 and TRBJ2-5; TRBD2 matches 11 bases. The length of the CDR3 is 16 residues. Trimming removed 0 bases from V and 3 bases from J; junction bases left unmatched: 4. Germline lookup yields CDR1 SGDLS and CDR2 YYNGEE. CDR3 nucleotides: TGTGCCAGCAGCGTAGGAGGTAGCGGGGGGGAAGAGACCCAGTACTTC. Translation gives CASSVGGSGGEETQYF.

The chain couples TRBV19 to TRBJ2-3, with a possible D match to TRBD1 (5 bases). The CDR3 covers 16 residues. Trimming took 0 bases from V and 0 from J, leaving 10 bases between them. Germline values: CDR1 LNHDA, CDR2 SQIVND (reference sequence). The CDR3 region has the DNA TGTGCCAGTAGTATAGAAAACAGGCCCAGCACAGATACGCAGTATTTT. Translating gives CASSIENRPSTDTQYF. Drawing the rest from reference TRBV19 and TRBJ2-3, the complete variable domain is DGGITQSPKYLFRKEGQNVTLSCEQNLNHDAMYWYRQDPGQGLRLIYYSQIVNDFQKGDIAEGYSVSREKKESFPLTVTSAQKNPTAFYLCASSIENRPSTDTQYFGPGTRLTVL.

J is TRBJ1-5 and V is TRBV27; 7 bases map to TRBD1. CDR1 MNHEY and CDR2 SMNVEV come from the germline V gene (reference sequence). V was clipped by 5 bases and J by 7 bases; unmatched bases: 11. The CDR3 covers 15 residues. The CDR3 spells CASSPRQGLGQPQHF. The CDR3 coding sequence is TGTGCCAGCAGTCCCCGACAGGGACTGGGGCAGCCCCAGCATTTT.

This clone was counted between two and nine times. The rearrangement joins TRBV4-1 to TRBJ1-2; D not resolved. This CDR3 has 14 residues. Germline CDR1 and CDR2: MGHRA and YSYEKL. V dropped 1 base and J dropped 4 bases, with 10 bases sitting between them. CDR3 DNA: TGCGCCAGCAGCCAAGGGCCGAGGGCCTATGGCTACACCTTC. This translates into CASSQGPRAYGYTF.

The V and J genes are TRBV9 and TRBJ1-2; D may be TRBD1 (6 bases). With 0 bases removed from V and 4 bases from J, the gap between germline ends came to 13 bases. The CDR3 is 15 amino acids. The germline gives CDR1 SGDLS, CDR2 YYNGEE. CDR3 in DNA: TGTGCCAGCAGCGTAGGCCCCCAGGGGACCTATGGCTACACCTTC. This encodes CASSVGPQGTYGYTF.

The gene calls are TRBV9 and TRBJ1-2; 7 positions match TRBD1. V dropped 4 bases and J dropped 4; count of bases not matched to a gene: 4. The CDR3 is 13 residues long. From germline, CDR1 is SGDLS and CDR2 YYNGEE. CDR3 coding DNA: TGTGCCAGCAGCATCCGGGACAGCTATGGCTACACCTTC. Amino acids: CASSIRDSYGYTF.

The CDR3 region is CADQRGAGSYEQYF. The CDR3 DNA sequence: TGTGCCGACCAGCGGGGGGCAGGTTCCTACGAGCAGTACTTC. This chain joins TRBV2 and TRBJ2-7; 9 nucleotides agree with TRBD2. Losses at the gene ends were 11 bases for V and 1 base for J; bases not matched to a gene: 9. This CDR3 is built from 14 residues. The germline V gene has CDR1 SNHLY and CDR2 FYNNEI.

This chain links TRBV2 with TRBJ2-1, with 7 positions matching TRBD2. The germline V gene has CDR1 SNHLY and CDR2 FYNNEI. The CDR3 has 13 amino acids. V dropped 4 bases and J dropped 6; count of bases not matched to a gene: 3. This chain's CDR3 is CASSGLAGNEQFF. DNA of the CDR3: TGTGCCAGCAGTGGACTAGCTGGCAATGAGCAGTTCTTC.

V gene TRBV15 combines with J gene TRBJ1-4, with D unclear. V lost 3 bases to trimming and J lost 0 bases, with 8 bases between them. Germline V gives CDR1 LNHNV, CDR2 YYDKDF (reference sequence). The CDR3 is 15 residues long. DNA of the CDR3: TGTGCCACCAGCAGGGGAGTTGCAACTAATGAAAAACTGTTTTTT. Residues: CATSRGVATNEKLFF.

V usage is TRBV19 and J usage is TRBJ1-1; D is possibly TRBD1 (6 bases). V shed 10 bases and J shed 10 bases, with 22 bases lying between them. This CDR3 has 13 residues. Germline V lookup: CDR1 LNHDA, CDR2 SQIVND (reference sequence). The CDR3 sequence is CAISPHGGPGAFF. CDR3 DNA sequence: TGTGCCATCTCACCTCACGGGGGGCCGGGAGCTTTCTTT.

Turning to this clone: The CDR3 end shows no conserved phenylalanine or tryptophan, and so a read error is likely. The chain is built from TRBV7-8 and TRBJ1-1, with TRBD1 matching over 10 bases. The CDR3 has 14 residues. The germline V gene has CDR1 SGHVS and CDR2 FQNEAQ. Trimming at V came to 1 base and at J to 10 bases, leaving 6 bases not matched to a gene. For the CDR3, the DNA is TGTGCCAGCAGCTTAGGAGACAGGGGGCGCCCAGCTTTCCTT. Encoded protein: CASSLGDRGRPAFL.

The CDR3 spells CASSWDSYNEQFF. CDR3 DNA sequence: TGTGCCAGCAGCTGGGACAGCTACAATGAGCAGTTCTTC. The chain is built from TRBV7-8 and TRBJ2-1, with TRBD1 matching 7 bases. After removal of 4 bases from V and 3 bases from J, the junction contained 0 bases not matched to a gene. Germline lookup yields CDR1 SGHVS and CDR2 FQNEAQ. CDR3 size: 13 residues.

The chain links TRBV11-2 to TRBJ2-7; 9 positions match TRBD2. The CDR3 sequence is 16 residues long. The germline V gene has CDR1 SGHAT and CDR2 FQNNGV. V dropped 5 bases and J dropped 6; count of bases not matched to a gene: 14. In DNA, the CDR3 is TGTGCCAGCAGCCAAGATCAGGGCGGGGGGGCTTCCGAGCAGTACTTC. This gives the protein CASSQDQGGGASEQYF.

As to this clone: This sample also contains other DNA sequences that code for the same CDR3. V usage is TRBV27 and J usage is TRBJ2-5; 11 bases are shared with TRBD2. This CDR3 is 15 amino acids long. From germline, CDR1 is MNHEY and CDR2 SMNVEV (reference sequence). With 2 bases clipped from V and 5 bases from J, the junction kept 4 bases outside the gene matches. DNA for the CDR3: TGTGCCAGCAGTTTAGGGACTAGCGGACGGGAGACCCAGTACTTC. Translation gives CASSLGTSGRETQYF.

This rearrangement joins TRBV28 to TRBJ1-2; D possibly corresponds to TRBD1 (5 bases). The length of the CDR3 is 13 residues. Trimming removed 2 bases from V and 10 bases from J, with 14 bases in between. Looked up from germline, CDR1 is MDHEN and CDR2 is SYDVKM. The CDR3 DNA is TGTGCCAGCAGTTTACCTCAGGGAAGTTTCTACACCTTC. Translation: CASSLPQGSFYTF.